The 13 T cell receptor beta chains presented below share a single source sample, sequenced in a study of blood T cell repertoires in COVID-19. TCRdb keeps only in-frame clones here, not all; method: immunoSEQ multiplex PCR. The table lists around 350,000 clones, around 86% of them singletons. The sequenced material came from peripheral blood. The origin of the receptors is a human donor in a cohort sampled during active COVID-19.

This CDR3 is CASKPDRENNQPQHF. For the CDR3, the DNA is TGTGCCAGCAAACCCGACAGGGAGAATAATCAGCCCCAGCATTTT. This chain joins TRBV19 and TRBJ1-5; 7 bases are shared with TRBD1. The CDR3 length is 15 residues. Germline trimming cut 9 bases from V and 4 bases from J; bases unmatched to any gene: 12. CDR1 and CDR2 (germline): LNHDA, SQIVND (reference sequence).

The chain joins TRBV30 to TRBJ2-7, with D perhaps matching TRBD2 (6 bases). Germline CDR1 and CDR2: GTSNPN and SVGIG (reference sequence). V lost 4 bases to trimming and J lost 4 bases, with 17 bases between them. The CDR3 contains 14 residues. For the CDR3, the DNA is TGTGCCTGGACCCCAACCCCCCGGGGGTACGAGCAGTACTTC. The encoded protein is CAWTPTPRGYEQYF.

This clone has only a few counts. The rearrangement joins TRBV3-1 (or the pseudogene TRBV3-2) to TRBJ1-1; 8 bases are a match to TRBD1. There are 16 residues in the CDR3. The J segment lost 0 bases and the V segment lost 7 bases, leaving 10 bases of the junction unmatched. Germline V gene sequence: CDR1 LGHDT, CDR2 YNNKEL (reference sequence). The CDR3 loop is CASTRGTGLLNTEAFF. Here the CDR3 DNA reads TGTGCCAGCACCCGCGGGACAGGCCTCCTGAACACTGAAGCTTTCTTT.

J is TRBJ2-1 and V is TRBV2; D remains ambiguous. Looked up from germline, CDR1 is SNHLY and CDR2 is FYNNEI. V gave up 7 bases and J gave up 0 bases, with 7 bases separating them. The CDR3 contains 13 residues. CDR3 in amino acids: CASTSYSYNEQFF. The CDR3 DNA sequence: TGTGCCAGCACCAGTTACTCCTACAATGAGCAGTTCTTC. The full variable domain, its missing parts supplied by reference TRBV2 and TRBJ2-1, is EPEVTQTPSHQVTQMGQEVILRCVPISNHLYFYWYRQILGQKVEFLVSFYNNEISEKSEIFDDQFSVERPDGSNFTLKIRSTKLEDSAMYFCASTSYSYNEQFFGPGTRLTVL.

Only one count was recorded for this clone. The rearrangement uses TRBV30 and TRBJ2-7, with 9 bases lining up with TRBD1. CDR1 and CDR2 (germline): GTSNPN, SVGIG (reference sequence). The length of the CDR3 is 14 residues. With 4 bases clipped from V and 4 bases from J, the junction kept 8 bases outside the gene matches. The CDR3: CAWTPTGGFYEQYF. CDR3 coding DNA: TGTGCCTGGACCCCCACAGGGGGCTTTTACGAGCAGTACTTC. Looking up the rest from reference TRBV30 and TRBJ2-7 gives the full variable domain: SQTIHQWPATLVQPVGSPLSLECTVEGTSNPNLYWYRQAAGRGLQLLFYSVGIGQISSEVPQNLSASRPQDRQFILSSKKLLLSDSGFYLCAWTPTGGFYEQYFGPGTRLTVT.

The chain combines TRBV27 with TRBJ2-1, with 7 positions matching TRBD1. The V segment lost 6 bases and the J segment 2 bases; nucleotides outside the gene matches: 7. CDR3 size: 15 residues. From germline, CDR1 is MNHEY and CDR2 SMNVEV (reference sequence). Here the CDR3 reads CASRVQGLTYNEQFF. For the CDR3, the DNA is TGTGCCAGCAGGGTACAGGGGCTTACCTACAATGAGCAGTTCTTC.

The rearrangement links TRBV5-1 to TRBJ1-2; D unclear. The V gene's germline CDR1 is SGHRS and CDR2 YFSETQ. The CDR3 contains 15 residues. V lost 0 bases and J lost 0, with 9 bases in between. The CDR3: CASSLGWPSNYGYTF. CDR3 nucleotides: TGCGCCAGCAGCTTGGGTTGGCCCTCTAACTATGGCTACACCTTC.

V gene TRBV5-5 combines with J gene TRBJ1-4; D gene uncertain. Germline V lookup: CDR1 SGHKS, CDR2 YYEKEE (reference sequence). The ends were cut back, 4 bases at V and 8 bases at J, with 18 bases in the middle. The CDR3 has 15 amino acids. Here the CDR3 reads CASSPGVTSNEKLFF. CDR3 bases: TGTGCCAGCAGCCCCGGGGTCACTTCAAACGAAAAACTGTTTTTT.

The J gene is TRBJ2-5, the V gene TRBV3-1 (or the pseudogene TRBV3-2); 12 bases line up with TRBD2. The junction had 3 bases not matched to a gene; V was cut back by 4 bases and J by 3 bases. The CDR3 contains 15 residues. The germline CDR1 and CDR2 sequences are LGHDT and YNNKEL (reference sequence). The CDR3 DNA sequence: TGTGCCAGCAGCCTAAGGACTAGCGGGGAAGAGACCCAGTACTTC. This translates into CASSLRTSGEETQYF.

The chain employs TRBV6-5 and TRBJ2-4, with D maybe TRBD1 (5 bases). Trimming left V 0 bases short and J 6 bases short, with 15 bases between. Germline assignment: CDR1 MNHEY and CDR2 SVGAGI. The CDR3 extends over 16 amino acids. Written as DNA, the CDR3 is TGTGCCAGCAGTTACTCTATGACAGAAATGGGAAACATTCAGTACTTC. Translation gives CASSYSMTEMGNIQYF.

This rearrangement joins TRBV6-5 to TRBJ1-2; D is uncertain. The CDR3 is 13 amino acids. V dropped 5 bases and J dropped 3 bases, with 10 bases sitting between them. The V gene's germline CDR1 is MNHEY and CDR2 SVGAGI. As DNA, the CDR3 is TGTGCCAGCAGTATTGAGGAGGACTATGGCTACACCTTC. This gives the protein CASSIEEDYGYTF.

The J gene is TRBJ2-5, the V gene TRBV28; 13 nucleotides match TRBD2. This CDR3 has 19 amino acids. Germline V gene data show CDR1 as MDHEN and CDR2 as SYDVKM. J gave up 5 bases and V 1 base, and 13 bases lay outside the gene matches. The CDR3 nucleotides are TGTGCCAGCAGTTTATCCCTTCCCGGACTAGCGGGAGTTATGGAGACCCAGTACTTC. Encoded protein: CASSLSLPGLAGVMETQYF.

The rearrangement uses TRBV12-3 or TRBV12-4 and TRBJ1-5; D gene uncertain. V dropped 3 bases and J dropped 3 bases, with 6 bases sitting between them. This CDR3 contains 13 residues. CDR3 coding DNA: TGTGCCAGCAGTTTCACACACAATCAGCCCCAGCATTTT. It is translated as CASSFTHNQPQHF.